This T cell receptor beta chain was recorded in a study of early T cells in non-severe SARS-CoV-2 infection. Germline assignment: CDR1 SNHLY and CDR2 FYNNEI. V was clipped by 4 bases and J by 3 bases; unmatched bases: 2. The CDR3 spans 13 residues. This clonotype appeared many times. MiXCR, run by TCRdb on the 5' RACE reads, gives a single entry per CDR3 protein. The data show about 97,000 distinct CDR3 sequences, around 10% seen once. This TCR was recovered from an adult who was a healthcare worker with PCR-confirmed SARS-CoV-2 infection or an uninfected control (not recorded which). The V and J genes are TRBV2 and TRBJ1-1, with 7 bases identical to TRBD1. The sample here was whole blood, taken at baseline. CDR3: CASSGDRDTEAFF. Here the CDR3 DNA reads TGTGCCAGCAGTGGAGACAGGGACACTGAAGCTTTCTTT.